A single sample gave rise to the 5 T cell receptor beta chains below, sequenced in a study of T cell clonotyping in hematopoietic cell transplantation. The time point is: recipient sample about 28 days before transplant, after cytoreduction. Using immunoSEQ multiplex PCR, the repertoire was profiled, and TCRdb retains in-frame clones only, with some absent. Of approximately 26,000 clones in the sample, 65% to 90% were seen once. Sample: peripheral blood mononuclear cells, taken before stem cell transplant. The source of these receptors is a woman aged 60-75 years with acute myeloid leukemia. Some clones in this sample may be carry-over from other donors' samples.

The chain joins TRBV2 to TRBJ1-1; 8 nucleotides align to TRBD1. This CDR3 has 13 residues. Germline-derived CDR1 and CDR2 are SNHLY and FYNNEI. With V trimmed by 5 bases and J by 10 bases, 9 bases remained unmatched. This CDR3 reads CASSLQGVEGAFF. DNA for the CDR3: TGTGCCAGCAGTTTACAGGGGGTTGAGGGAGCTTTCTTT.

The rearrangement joins TRBV28 to TRBJ2-1; 7 nucleotides agree with TRBD2. Unmatched junction bases numbered 6, after V lost 3 bases and J lost 4 bases. The CDR3 is 15 residues long. CDR1 is MDHEN and CDR2 is SYDVKM in the germline V gene. The CDR3 here is CASSLFASGYNEQFF. The CDR3 DNA sequence: TGTGCCAGCAGTTTGTTTGCTAGCGGATACAATGAGCAGTTCTTC.

The genes are TRBV7-9 and TRBJ1-3, with TRBD1 matching 7 bases. The CDR3 spans 14 residues. With 7 bases clipped from V and 8 bases from J, the junction kept 11 bases outside the gene matches. The V gene's germline CDR1 is SEHNR and CDR2 FQNEAQ (reference sequence). This chain's CDR3 is CASNPSSGGYTIYF. The CDR3 DNA follows: TGTGCCAGCAACCCTTCGTCAGGGGGTTACACCATATATTTT.

The rearrangement uses TRBV6-6 and TRBJ1-6, with D tentatively TRBD1 (5 bases). This CDR3 is built from 15 residues. In germline, CDR1 is MNHNY, CDR2 SVGAGI (reference sequence). The V end was cut by 6 bases, the J end by 1 base, with 10 bases between. This chain's CDR3 is CASRGGDSYNSPLHF. The CDR3 region has the DNA TGTGCCAGCAGGGGGGGTGATTCCTATAATTCACCCCTCCACTTT.

The chain links TRBV5-1 to TRBJ1-2; D is perhaps TRBD1 (5 bases). CDR3 length equals 14 residues. Looked up from germline, CDR1 is SGHRS and CDR2 is YFSETQ. V lost 0 bases and J 2 bases, leaving 8 bases between the germline ends. CDR3 in DNA: TGCGCCAGCAGCTTGGGACAGAGGAACTATGGCTACACCTTC. Translation: CASSLGQRNYGYTF. Full variable domain (missing parts from reference TRBV5-1 and TRBJ1-2): KAGVTQTPRYLIKTRGQQVTLSCSPISGHRSVSWYQQTPGQGLQFLFEYFSETQRNKGNFPGRFSGRQFSNSRSEMNVSTLELGDSALYLCASSLGQRNYGYTFGSGTRLTVV.